This T cell receptor (beta chain) is from a study of blood T cell repertoires in COVID-19. Background on the study: The United States, Italy and Spain supplied acute and convalescent COVID-19 samples. In each case, the material was cDNA or gDNA derived from T cells, B-cell-depleted T cells, or PBMCs.

This CDR3 is 13 amino acids long. With 6 bases clipped from V and 0 bases from J, the junction kept 1 base outside the gene matches. Germline V gives CDR1 SGHVS, CDR2 FNYEAQ. Using immunoSEQ multiplex PCR, the repertoire was profiled, and TCRdb retains in-frame clones only, with some absent. The profile shows about 270,000 clones, approximately 85% of them singletons. V is TRBV7-6 and J is TRBJ1-1; TRBD1 matches at 7 bases. The sequenced sample consisted of peripheral blood. This sequence originates from a human donor in a cohort sampled during active COVID-19. CDR3 DNA: TGTGCCAGCAGGGGACAGCTGAACACTGAAGCTTTCTTT. Protein: CASRGQLNTEAFF.